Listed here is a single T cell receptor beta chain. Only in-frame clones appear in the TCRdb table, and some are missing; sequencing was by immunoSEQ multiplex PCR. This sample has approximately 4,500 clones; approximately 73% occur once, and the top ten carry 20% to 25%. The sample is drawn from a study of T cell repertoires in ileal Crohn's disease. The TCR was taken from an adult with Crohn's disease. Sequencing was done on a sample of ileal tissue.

The CDR3 region is CASSEVIGLNQPQHF. The CDR3 DNA reads as TGTGCCAGCAGTGAAGTAATCGGGTTGAATCAGCCCCAGCATTTT. V and J are TRBV6-1 and TRBJ1-5; D remains ambiguous. Germline V gene data show CDR1 as MNHNS and CDR2 as SASEGT. V lost 1 base to trimming and J lost 4 bases, with 11 bases between them. The CDR3 sequence is 15 residues long.